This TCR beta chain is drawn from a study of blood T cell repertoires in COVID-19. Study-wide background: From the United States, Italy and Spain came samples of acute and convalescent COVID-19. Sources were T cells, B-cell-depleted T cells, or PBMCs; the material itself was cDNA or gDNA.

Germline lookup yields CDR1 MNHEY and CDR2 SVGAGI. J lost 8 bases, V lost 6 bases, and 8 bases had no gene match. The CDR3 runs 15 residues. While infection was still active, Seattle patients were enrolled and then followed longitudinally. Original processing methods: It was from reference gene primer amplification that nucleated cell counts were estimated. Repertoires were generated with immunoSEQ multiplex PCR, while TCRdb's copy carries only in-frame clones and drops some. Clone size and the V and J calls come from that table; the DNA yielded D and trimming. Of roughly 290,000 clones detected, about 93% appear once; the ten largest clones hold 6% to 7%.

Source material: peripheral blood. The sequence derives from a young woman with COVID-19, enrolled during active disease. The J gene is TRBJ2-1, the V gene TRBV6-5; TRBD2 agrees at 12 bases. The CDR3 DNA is TGTGCCAGCAGGCCGACTAGCGGGAGAATCCATGAGCAGTTCTTC. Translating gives CASRPTSGRIHEQFF.